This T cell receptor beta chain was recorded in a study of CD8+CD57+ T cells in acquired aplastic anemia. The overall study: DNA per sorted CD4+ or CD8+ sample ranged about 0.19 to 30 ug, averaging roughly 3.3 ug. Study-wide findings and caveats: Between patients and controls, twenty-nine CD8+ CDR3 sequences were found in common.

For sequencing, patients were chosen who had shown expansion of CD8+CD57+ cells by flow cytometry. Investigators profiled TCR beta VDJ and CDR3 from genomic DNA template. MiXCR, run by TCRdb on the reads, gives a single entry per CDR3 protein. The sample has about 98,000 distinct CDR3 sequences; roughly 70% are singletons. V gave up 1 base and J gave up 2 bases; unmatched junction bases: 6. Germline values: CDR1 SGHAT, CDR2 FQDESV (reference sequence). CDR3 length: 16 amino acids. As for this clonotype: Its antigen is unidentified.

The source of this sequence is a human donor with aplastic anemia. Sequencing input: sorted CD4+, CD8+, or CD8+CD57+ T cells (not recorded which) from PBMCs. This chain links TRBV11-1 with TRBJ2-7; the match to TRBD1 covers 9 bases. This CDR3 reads CASSLGDRGIPYEQYF. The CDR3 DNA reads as TGTGCCAGCAGCTTAGGAGACAGGGGGATCCCCTACGAGCAGTACTTC.